This T cell receptor (beta chain) is drawn from a study of T cells in Graves' hyperthyroidism and ophthalmopathy. Study-level points and caveats: Researchers found most expanded thyroid clonotypes above 0.001 in blood as well. Ophthalmopathy was told apart from stable hyperthyroidism by a 13 V-J model. The model anticipated ophthalmopathy a median about six months pre-onset.

The sample holds many counts of this clonotype. What it recognizes is unknown. Among the patients, aged 18 to 65, hyperthyroidism was newly diagnosed and had lasted under 2 months. TCR beta CDR3 sequences were amplified from RNA transcripts. HTBI primers were the set used in a first-round RT-PCR of the TCR CDR3. TCRdb reprocessed the multiplex PCR reads via MiXCR and lists one record per CDR3 protein. The sample has fewer than 900,000 distinct CDR3 sequences, roughly a sixth seen once. The V and J ends lost 2 bases and 1 base respectively, with 8 bases between them. CDR1 is MNHNS, CDR2 SASEGT, per germline. The length of the CDR3 is 14 residues.

What was sequenced was blood. This chain joins TRBV6-1 and TRBJ1-1, with a possible D match to TRBD1 (6 bases). The receptor was isolated from a woman between 45 and 65 years old with Graves' hyperthyroidism that later progressed to Graves' ophthalmopathy. In DNA form, the CDR3 reads TGTGCCAGCAGTGAAAGGGGGACGAACACTGAAGCTTTCTTT. Translating gives CASSERGTNTEAFF.